This TCR beta chain appears in the sequencing data of a study of blood T cell repertoires in COVID-19. Study-level information: In each case, the material was cDNA or gDNA derived from T cells, B-cell-depleted T cells, or PBMCs.

Trimming left V 0 bases short and J 5 bases short, with 8 bases between. Germline values: CDR1 ENHRY, CDR2 SYGVKD. The CDR3 is made up of 13 amino acids. In Cohort 3, a recovered donor had either two negative PCRs, clearance, or symptom resolution. The method was immunoSEQ multiplex PCR; TCRdb's version includes in-frame clones alone and lacks a portion of them. The data show about 180,000 clones, less than 85% seen once. The rearrangement links TRBV10-3 to TRBJ2-7, with D perhaps TRBD2 (5 bases). Sample: PBMCs or T cells enriched from blood (not recorded which). The origin of this receptor is a man aged 55 to 70 who had recovered from COVID-19. CDR3 sequence (DNA): TGTGCCATCAGTGAGTCAGAGAGGGACGAGCAGTACTTC. As protein: CAISESERDEQYF.